This entry describes one TCR beta chain. The source of the sample is a study of blood T cell repertoires in COVID-19. Looking at the study overall: Sample material is recorded as cDNA or gDNA derived from T cells, B-cell-depleted T cells, or PBMCs.

Seattle's enrolled individuals joined amid active infection and were then monitored longitudinally. Sequencing used immunoSEQ multiplex PCR; TCRdb keeps in-frame clones, though not all of them. The sample lists roughly 410,000 clones; about 89% were seen once. The sequence was obtained from a woman in her fifties or sixties with COVID-19, enrolled during active disease. Sequenced: peripheral blood.

The CDR3 loop is CATSESDRSNQPQHF. In nucleotides, the CDR3 is TGTGCCACCAGTGAGTCGGACAGGAGCAATCAGCCCCAGCATTTT. The chain uses TRBV24-1 and TRBJ1-5; 7 nucleotides align to TRBD1. CDR1 and CDR2 (germline): KGHDR, SFDVKD. V dropped 4 bases and J dropped 1; count of bases not matched to a gene: 3. The CDR3 is 15 amino acids.